The 4 T cell receptor beta chains listed next were all sequenced from one sample in a study of technical replicates of blood from a handful of donors. TCRdb's table, derived via immunoSEQ multiplex PCR, lists solely in-frame clones and lacks some. The table records roughly 100,000 clones, roughly 94% of them present only once. The sample taken for sequencing was T cells isolated from PBMCs. Every receptor here comes from a human donor in good health.

The J gene is TRBJ1-2, the V gene TRBV6-5; unclear D gene. Germline assignment: CDR1 MNHEY and CDR2 SVGAGI. V lost 6 bases to trimming and J lost 3 bases, with 11 bases between them. This CDR3 comprises 13 residues. The CDR3 sequence: CASSPRRDYGYTF. The CDR3 DNA sequence: TGTGCCAGCAGCCCTCGGAGGGACTATGGCTACACCTTC.

This chain joins TRBV10-3 and TRBJ2-3; D is unresolved. Germline CDR1 ENHRY, CDR2 SYGVKD. The germline V and J ends were trimmed by 0 bases and 5 bases, with 9 bases remaining between them. This CDR3 is 14 amino acids long. The CDR3 loop is CAISESRLGDTQYF. In DNA, the CDR3 is TGTGCCATCAGTGAGTCGAGGCTCGGAGATACGCAGTATTTT.

The gene calls are TRBV5-8 and TRBJ2-7; 8 nucleotides match TRBD2. V trimming: 1 base; J trimming: 3 bases; junction bases outside the gene matches: 6. Germline V gene data show CDR1 as SGHTS and CDR2 as YDEGEE. The CDR3 is 15 amino acids. CDR3 in DNA: TGTGCCAGCAGCTTGCGAGCGGGAGTGATCTACGAGCAGTACTTC. It codes for CASSLRAGVIYEQYF.

V gene TRBV7-9 combines with J gene TRBJ2-3, with 9 positions matching TRBD2. The CDR3 is made up of 15 amino acids. Germline values: CDR1 SEHNR, CDR2 FQNEAQ (reference sequence). V gave up 5 bases and J gave up 3 bases; unmatched junction bases: 6. The DNA of the CDR3 is TGTGCCAGCAGCCATAGCGGGAGTCGGACAGATACGCAGTATTTT. Protein: CASSHSGSRTDTQYF.